This T cell receptor beta chain was sequenced during a study of cytomegalovirus exposure and HLA in healthy donors. In regard to this clone: As yet, its antigen is unknown.

The CDR3 has 14 amino acids. The V gene's germline CDR1 is MNHNY and CDR2 SVGAGI (reference sequence). Trimming stripped 4 bases from V and 0 bases from J, with 6 bases between. PCR was performed using 60 Vbeta and 13 Jbeta primers. Data came from immunoSEQ multiplex PCR; TCRdb stores just in-frame clones and leaves some out. The repertoire holds about 140,000 clones, with around 75% as singletons. General study findings and limits: Later analysis identified 16,000 or so TCR beta sequences associated with HLA alleles, using a false discovery rate threshold of 0.05. In vitro, a few CMV-associated chains proved specific for CMV antigens. Productive status was seen about 87% or about 30% of the time for most TCR beta V segments in an earlier analysis.

This TCR derives from a man aged 40-50 years in good health and CMV-seronegative. The specimen was PBMCs. The V call is TRBV6-6, the J call TRBJ1-4; D is undetermined. CDR3 amino acids: CASSSQTTNEKLFF. The CDR3 nucleotides are TGTGCCAGCAGTTCGCAGACAACTAATGAAAAACTGTTTTTT.